These 8 T cell receptor beta chains originate from one sample sequenced in a study of shared clonotypes between healthy human individuals. Generated by immunoSEQ multiplex PCR, the TCRdb table keeps only in-frame clones and is missing some. The sample consists of approximately 2.3 million clones, 90% to 95% of them appearing once. The sequenced sample consisted of naive CD4+ T cells from PBMCs. Subset reported: CD45RA+ positively selected. The receptors come from a man aged 18 to 35 in good health. Some clones in this sample may be carry-over from other donors' samples.

V usage is TRBV6-1 and J usage is TRBJ2-3, with TRBD1 matching over 10 bases. In germline, CDR1 is MNHNS, CDR2 SASEGT. With 4 bases clipped from V and 1 base from J, the junction kept 8 bases outside the gene matches. This CDR3 has 17 amino acids. CDR3 protein: CASSAPIGTGGTDTQYF. CDR3 DNA: TGTGCCAGCAGTGCGCCTATAGGGACAGGGGGCACAGATACGCAGTATTTT.

The J gene is TRBJ1-2, the V gene TRBV7-9; 8 nucleotides match TRBD1. V was clipped by 1 base and J by 4 bases; unmatched bases: 11. This CDR3 is 17 amino acids long. CDR1 SEHNR and CDR2 FQNEAQ come from the germline V gene (reference sequence). The CDR3: CASSLVGGQGDSYGYTF. For the CDR3, the DNA is TGTGCCAGCAGCTTAGTGGGTGGACAGGGTGATAGCTATGGCTACACCTTC.

The gene calls are TRBV11-2 and TRBJ2-7; D unclear. Germline CDR1 reads SGHAT; CDR2 reads FQNNGV. CDR3 length equals 14 residues. V shed 2 bases and J shed 2 bases, with 10 bases lying between them. CDR3 nucleotide sequence: TGTGCCAGCAGCTTAATGCGCCAAACCTACGAGCAGTACTTC. It yields the protein CASSLMRQTYEQYF.

Worth noting for this clone: The sample holds other DNA sequences that translate to the same CDR3. The chain has TRBV7-3 and TRBJ2-3, with D possibly TRBD2 on 5 matching bases. The CDR3 runs 14 residues. In germline, CDR1 is SGHTA, CDR2 FQGTGA. With 6 bases removed from V and 0 bases from J, the gap between germline ends came to 10 bases. The CDR3 DNA follows: TGTGCCAGCAGTAGGACGGGAAGCACAGATACGCAGTATTTT. This sequence encodes CASSRTGSTDTQYF.

The CDR3 protein is CASSYQAGGTAETQYF. The CDR3 nucleotides read TGCGCCAGCAGCTATCAAGCGGGAGGCACCGCGGAGACCCAGTACTTC. This chain uses TRBV5-1 with TRBJ2-5, with 9 bases matching TRBD2. The CDR3 has 16 residues. Germline-derived CDR1 and CDR2 are SGHRS and YFSETQ. The V segment lost 3 bases and the J segment 5 bases; nucleotides outside the gene matches: 11.

The chain combines TRBV5-1 with TRBJ2-5; TRBD2 aligns across 15 bases. Germline V CDR1 and CDR2: SGHRS, YFSETQ. J was trimmed by 5 bases and V by 4 bases; bases with no gene match: 6. This CDR3 spans 16 amino acids. The CDR3 is CASSQGLAGGGETQYF. The CDR3 DNA reads as TGCGCCAGCAGCCAGGGACTAGCGGGAGGAGGGGAGACCCAGTACTTC.

DNA of the CDR3: TGTGCCAGCAGTCCTCGACCCGACGGACACTATAGCAATCAGCCCCAGCATTTT. It yields the protein CASSPRPDGHYSNQPQHF. V is TRBV27 and J is TRBJ1-5; maybe TRBD1 (5 bases). The V gene lost 5 bases and the J gene lost 0 bases, with 20 bases spanning the gap. The CDR3 length is 18 residues. CDR1 and CDR2 from the germline V gene are MNHEY and SMNVEV (reference sequence).

The J gene is TRBJ1-4, the V gene TRBV27; D unclear. The germline CDR1 and CDR2 sequences are MNHEY and SMNVEV (reference sequence). This CDR3 spans 15 amino acids. The ends were cut back, 7 bases at V and 3 bases at J, with 15 bases in the middle. CDR3 amino acids: CASKFAGAANEKLFF. CDR3 in DNA: TGTGCCAGCAAATTTGCGGGCGCGGCTAATGAAAAACTGTTTTTT.